Below, 16 T cell receptor beta chains from the same sample are listed, as sequenced in a study of cytomegalovirus exposure and HLA in healthy donors. The PCR contained 60 Vbeta and 13 Jbeta primers. Using immunoSEQ multiplex PCR, the repertoire was profiled, and TCRdb retains in-frame clones only, with some absent. The sample contains around 150,000 clones, 70% to 80% of which appear only once. The material sequenced was PBMCs. Receptors originate from a human donor in good health.

The V and J genes are TRBV11-2 and TRBJ1-1, with D hard to call. V shed 1 base and J shed 0 bases, with 15 bases lying between them. CDR3 length equals 17 residues. Germline CDR1 reads SGHAT; CDR2 reads FQNNGV. The CDR3 region is CASSLGWQAAMNTEAFF. CDR3 DNA sequence: TGTGCCAGCAGCTTAGGTTGGCAGGCCGCTATGAACACTGAAGCTTTCTTT.

The rearrangement links TRBV6-5 to TRBJ1-1; 7 bases match TRBD1. Trimming took 0 bases from V and 1 from J; bases not matched to a gene: 5. CDR1 is MNHEY and CDR2 is SVGAGI in the germline V gene. The CDR3 extends over 16 amino acids. In DNA, the CDR3 is TGTGCCAGCAGTTACTCGATTAGGACAGGGAACACTGAAGCTTTCTTT. This sequence encodes CASSYSIRTGNTEAFF.

The V and J genes are TRBV29-1 and TRBJ2-5; TRBD1 matches 7 bases. The V gene's germline CDR1 is SQVTM and CDR2 ANQGSEA. The CDR3 extends over 13 amino acids. Trimming took 2 bases from V and 5 from J; bases not matched to a gene: 5. CDR3 DNA: TGCAGCGTTGAAACAGGGGATTGGGAGACCCAGTACTTC. Its protein is CSVETGDWETQYF.

The chain joins TRBV29-1 to TRBJ2-7; 8 bases match TRBD2. The V gene end was trimmed by 8 bases and the J gene end by 3 bases; junction bases not matched to a gene: 15. The CDR3 is made up of 15 amino acids. CDR1 and CDR2 from the germline V gene are SQVTM and ANQGSEA. CDR3 protein: CSSSQGLGRDYEQYF. The CDR3 nucleotides are TGCAGCTCATCCCAGGGACTAGGGCGCGACTACGAGCAGTACTTC.

This chain links TRBV29-1 with TRBJ1-2, with 7 nucleotides matching TRBD1. The CDR3 contains 14 residues. Germline V lookup: CDR1 SQVTM, CDR2 ANQGSEA. J gave up 2 bases and V 4 bases, and 7 bases lay outside the gene matches. The CDR3 sequence: CSVVIGGQNYGYTF. The DNA of the CDR3 is TGCAGCGTTGTAATTGGGGGACAGAACTATGGCTACACCTTC.

The chain is built from TRBV7-9 and TRBJ1-4; D gene ambiguous. Germline CDR1 and CDR2: SEHNR and FQNEAQ (reference sequence). The CDR3 runs 15 residues. V gave up 1 base and J gave up 0 bases, with 6 bases separating them. The CDR3 is CASSLVGATNEKLFF. The CDR3 coding sequence is TGTGCCAGCAGCTTAGTGGGCGCAACTAATGAAAAACTGTTTTTT.

This sequence joins TRBV19 and TRBJ1-1, with 9 bases lining up with TRBD1. CDR3 length equals 14 residues. J lost 5 bases, V lost 3 bases, and 4 bases had no gene match. The V gene's germline CDR1 is LNHDA and CDR2 SQIVND (reference sequence). CDR3 DNA: TGTGCCAGTAGTATGGGACAGGGTGGAACTGAAGCTTTCTTT. Encoded protein: CASSMGQGGTEAFF.

The chain couples TRBV6-5 to TRBJ2-3, with 13 positions matching TRBD2. The CDR3 is made up of 15 amino acids. Germline CDR1 reads MNHEY; CDR2 reads SVGAGI. V gave up 6 bases and J gave up 5 bases; unmatched junction bases: 5. DNA of the CDR3: TGTGCCAGCAGGGGACTAGCGGGGAGGGTAGATACGCAGTATTTT. Protein sequence: CASRGLAGRVDTQYF.

The chain uses TRBV10-3 and TRBJ2-1, with 10 bases aligning to TRBD2. Germline-derived CDR1 and CDR2 are ENHRY and SYGVKD. The CDR3 is 15 residues long. V lost 3 bases, J lost 6 bases, and 5 bases stayed unmatched. CDR3 sequence reads: CAISDTSGIRNEQFF. Here the CDR3 DNA reads TGTGCCATCAGTGATACTAGCGGGATTCGCAATGAGCAGTTCTTC.

The chain is built from TRBV13 and TRBJ1-2, with TRBD1 identical over 9 bases. This CDR3 has 16 amino acids. Germline loops: CDR1 PRHDT, CDR2 FYEKMQ (reference sequence). Trimming took 5 bases from V and 8 from J; bases not matched to a gene: 15. The CDR3 nucleotides read TGTGCCAGCAGCCCGGGACAGGGTCTCCTGCCGGGCGGCTACACCTTC. It codes for CASSPGQGLLPGGYTF. Complete variable domain (other parts from reference TRBV13 and TRBJ1-2): AAGVIQSPRHLIKEKRETATLKCYPIPRHDTVYWYQQGPGQDPQFLISFYEKMQSDKGSIPDRFSAQQFSDYHSELNMSSLELGDSALYFCASSPGQGLLPGGYTFGSGTRLTVV.

The rearrangement joins TRBV12-5 to TRBJ1-5, with TRBD1 identical over 9 bases. Trimming took 5 bases from V and 0 from J; bases not matched to a gene: 5. The CDR3 has 16 residues. CDR1 and CDR2 from the germline V gene are LGHNT and FRNRAP. The CDR3 nucleotides are TGTGCTAGTGGTGAGGACAGGGGAAATAGCAATCAGCCCCAGCATTTT. This gives the protein CASGEDRGNSNQPQHF.

The chain is built from TRBV9 and TRBJ1-1; TRBD1 aligns across 8 bases. The CDR3 is made up of 16 amino acids. The germline V gene encodes CDR1 SGDLS and CDR2 YYNGEE. With V trimmed by 7 bases and J by 1 base, 12 bases remained unmatched. The CDR3 DNA reads as TGTGCCAGCGGGATGGCAGGGGGCGCGGGGAACACTGAAGCTTTCTTT. Amino acids: CASGMAGGAGNTEAFF. The full variable domain, in which reference TRBV9 and TRBJ1-1 provide the parts outside the CDR3, is DSGVTQTPKHLITATGQRVTLRCSPRSGDLSVYWYQQSLDQGLQFLIQYYNGEERAKGNILERFSAQQFPDLHSELNLSSLELGDSALYFCASGMAGGAGNTEAFFGQGTRLTVV.

The sample holds a few counts of this clone. The chain recombines TRBV29-1 with TRBJ1-2, with TRBD1 matching 7 bases. From germline, CDR1 is SQVTM and CDR2 ANQGSEA. The CDR3 spans 11 residues. CDR3 in amino acids: CNARGDYGYTF. CDR3 bases: TGCAACGCCAGGGGGGACTATGGCTACACCTTC.

V usage is TRBV20-1 and J usage is TRBJ2-5; D not resolved. Germline V lookup: CDR1 DFQATT, CDR2 SNEGSKA (reference sequence). The CDR3 is made up of 10 amino acids. V lost 5 bases and J lost 5, with 6 bases in between. The CDR3 DNA is TGCAGTGCTCGGGTGGAGACCCAGTACTTC. Translating it yields CSARVETQYF.

J is TRBJ1-4 and V is TRBV5-1; 8 nucleotides align to TRBD1. This CDR3 has 15 amino acids. Per the germline V gene, CDR1 is SGHRS and CDR2 is YFSETQ. V shed 4 bases, J shed 4 bases, and the junction held 6 bases outside the gene matches. CDR3 protein: CASSGRGRDNEKLFF. As DNA, the CDR3 is TGCGCCAGCAGCGGCAGGGGGCGGGATAATGAAAAACTGTTTTTT.

This clone showed up just a few times. The chain combines TRBV9 with TRBJ1-1; 8 nucleotides line up with TRBD1. J lost 1 base, V lost 0 bases, and 11 bases had no gene match. Germline V gene data show CDR1 as SGDLS and CDR2 as YYNGEE. The CDR3 is 18 amino acids. CDR3 nucleotides: TGTGCCAGCAGCGTAGGAGAGGGGCAGGGGGCCGGGAACACTGAAGCTTTCTTT. Its translation: CASSVGEGQGAGNTEAFF.